This TCR beta chain was obtained from a study of blood T cells in healthy people across ages. Study findings and constraints: There were more naive CD4+ cells and higher diversity in long-lived donors than in aged donors.

The authors ran a second PCR of 7 to 11 cycles using a sample-barcoded 5' primer and a J-beta primer mix. TCRdb passed the 5' RACE reads through MiXCR, listing each CDR3 protein once. Among about 1 million distinct CDR3 sequences listed, more than 35% were seen once. There are a few counts of this clonotype. Antigen: not known. Whenever a sample was processed, at least 6.5 million PBMCs were isolated. Per individual sample, total RNA of at least 5.5 micrograms was extracted. The length of the CDR3 is 12 residues. Between the trimmed V and J ends, which lost 7 bases and 7 bases, there was a span of 14 bases. Germline V gives CDR1 SQVTM, CDR2 ANQGSEA.

This rearrangement joins TRBV29-1 to TRBJ2-1; the D gene is possibly TRBD2 (6 bases). The sequence was collected from a woman aged 55-75 years in good health. Sequencing was done on a sample of blood. CDR3: CSAGGGLNEQFF. DNA of the CDR3: TGCAGCGCCGGGGGAGGTTTAAATGAGCAGTTCTTC.